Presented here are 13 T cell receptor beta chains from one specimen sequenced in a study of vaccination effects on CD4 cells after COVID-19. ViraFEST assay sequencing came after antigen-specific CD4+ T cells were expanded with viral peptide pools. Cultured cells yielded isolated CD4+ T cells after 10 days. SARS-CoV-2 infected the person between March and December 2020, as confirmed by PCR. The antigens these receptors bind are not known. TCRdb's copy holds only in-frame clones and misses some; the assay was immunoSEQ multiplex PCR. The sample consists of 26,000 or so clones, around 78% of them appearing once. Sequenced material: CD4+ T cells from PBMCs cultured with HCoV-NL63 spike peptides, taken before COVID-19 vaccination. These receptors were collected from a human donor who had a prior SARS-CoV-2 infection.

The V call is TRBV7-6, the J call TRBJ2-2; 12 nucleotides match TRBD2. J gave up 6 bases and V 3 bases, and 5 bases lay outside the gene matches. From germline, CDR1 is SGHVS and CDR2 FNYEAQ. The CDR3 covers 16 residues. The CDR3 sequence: CASSFATSGGAGELFF. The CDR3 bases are TGTGCCAGCAGCTTCGCGACTAGCGGGGGTGCCGGGGAGCTGTTTTTT.

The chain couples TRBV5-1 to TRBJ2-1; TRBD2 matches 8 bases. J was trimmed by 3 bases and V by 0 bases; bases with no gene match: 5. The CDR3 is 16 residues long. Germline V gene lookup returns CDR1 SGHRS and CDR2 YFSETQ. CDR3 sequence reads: CASSLGLAGHYNEQFF. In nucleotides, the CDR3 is TGCGCCAGCAGCTTGGGGCTAGCGGGCCACTACAATGAGCAGTTCTTC. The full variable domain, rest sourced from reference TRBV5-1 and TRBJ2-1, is KAGVTQTPRYLIKTRGQQVTLSCSPISGHRSVSWYQQTPGQGLQFLFEYFSETQRNKGNFPGRFSGRQFSNSRSEMNVSTLELGDSALYLCASSLGLAGHYNEQFFGPGTRLTVL.

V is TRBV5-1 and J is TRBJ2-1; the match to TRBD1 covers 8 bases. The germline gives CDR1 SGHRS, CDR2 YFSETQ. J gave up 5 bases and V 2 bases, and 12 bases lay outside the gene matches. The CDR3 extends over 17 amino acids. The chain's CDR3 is CASSFSRGQGFDNEQFF. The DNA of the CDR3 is TGCGCCAGCAGCTTTAGCCGTGGACAGGGATTCGACAATGAGCAGTTCTTC. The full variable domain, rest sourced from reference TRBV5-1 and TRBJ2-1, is KAGVTQTPRYLIKTRGQQVTLSCSPISGHRSVSWYQQTPGQGLQFLFEYFSETQRNKGNFPGRFSGRQFSNSRSEMNVSTLELGDSALYLCASSFSRGQGFDNEQFFGPGTRLTVL.

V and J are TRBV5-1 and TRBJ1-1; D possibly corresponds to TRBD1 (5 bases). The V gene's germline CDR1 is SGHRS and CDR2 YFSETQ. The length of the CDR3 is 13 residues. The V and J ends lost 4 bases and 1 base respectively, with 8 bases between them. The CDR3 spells CASSEGTNTEAFF. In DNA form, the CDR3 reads TGCGCCAGCAGCGAAGGGACGAACACTGAAGCTTTCTTT.

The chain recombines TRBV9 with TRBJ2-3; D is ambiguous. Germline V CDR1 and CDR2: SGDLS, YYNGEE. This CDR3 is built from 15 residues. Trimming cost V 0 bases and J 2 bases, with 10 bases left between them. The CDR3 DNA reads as TGTGCCAGCAGCGTAGGGTTTTGGAACACAGATACGCAGTATTTT. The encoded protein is CASSVGFWNTDTQYF. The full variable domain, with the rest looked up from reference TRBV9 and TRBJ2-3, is DSGVTQTPKHLITATGQRVTLRCSPRSGDLSVYWYQQSLDQGLQFLIQYYNGEERAKGNILERFSAQQFPDLHSELNLSSLELGDSALYFCASSVGFWNTDTQYFGPGTRLTVL.

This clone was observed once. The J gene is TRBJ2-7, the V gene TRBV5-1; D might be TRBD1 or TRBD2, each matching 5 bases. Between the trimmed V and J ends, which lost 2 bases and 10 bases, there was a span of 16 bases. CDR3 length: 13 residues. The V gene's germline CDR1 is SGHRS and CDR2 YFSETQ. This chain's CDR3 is CASSFGTMADQYF. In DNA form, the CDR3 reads TGCGCCAGCAGCTTCGGGACGATGGCCGATCAGTACTTC. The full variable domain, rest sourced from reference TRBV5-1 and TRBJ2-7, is KAGVTQTPRYLIKTRGQQVTLSCSPISGHRSVSWYQQTPGQGLQFLFEYFSETQRNKGNFPGRFSGRQFSNSRSEMNVSTLELGDSALYLCASSFGTMADQYFGPGTRLTVT.

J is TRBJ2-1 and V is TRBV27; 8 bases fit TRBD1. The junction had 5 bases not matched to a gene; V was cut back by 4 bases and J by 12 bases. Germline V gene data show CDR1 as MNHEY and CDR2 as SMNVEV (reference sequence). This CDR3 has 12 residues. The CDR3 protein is CASSWYDRGQFF. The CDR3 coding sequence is TGTGCCAGCAGTTGGTATGACAGGGGGCAGTTCTTC.

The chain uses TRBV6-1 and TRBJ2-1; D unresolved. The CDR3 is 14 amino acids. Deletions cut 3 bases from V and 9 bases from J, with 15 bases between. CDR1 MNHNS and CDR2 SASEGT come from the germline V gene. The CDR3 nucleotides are TGTGCCAGCAGTGAGTTCTATCGTCGTGGTGAGCAGTTCTTC. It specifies CASSEFYRRGEQFF.

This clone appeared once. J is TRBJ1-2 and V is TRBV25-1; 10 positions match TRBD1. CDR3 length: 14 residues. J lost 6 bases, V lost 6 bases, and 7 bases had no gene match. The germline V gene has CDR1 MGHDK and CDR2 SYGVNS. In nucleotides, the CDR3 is TGTGCCAGCAGAAGGACAGGGGGACAAGATGGCTACACCTTC. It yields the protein CASRRTGGQDGYTF.

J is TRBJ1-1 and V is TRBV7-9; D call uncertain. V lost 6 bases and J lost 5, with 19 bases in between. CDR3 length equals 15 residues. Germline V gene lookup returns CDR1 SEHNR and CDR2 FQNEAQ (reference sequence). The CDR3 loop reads CASRDHSWGGTEAFF. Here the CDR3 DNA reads TGTGCCAGCAGAGATCATTCTTGGGGTGGGACTGAAGCTTTCTTT.

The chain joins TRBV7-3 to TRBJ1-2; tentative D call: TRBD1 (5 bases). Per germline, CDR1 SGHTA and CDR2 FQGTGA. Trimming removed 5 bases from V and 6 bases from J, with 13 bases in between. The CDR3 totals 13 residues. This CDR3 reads CASSLRDGDGYTF. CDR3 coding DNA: TGTGCCAGCAGCCTCCGGGACGGGGATGGCTACACCTTC. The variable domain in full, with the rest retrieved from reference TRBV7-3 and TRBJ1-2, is GAGVSQTPSNKVTEKGKYVELRCDPISGHTALYWYRQSLGQGPEFLIYFQGTGAADDSGLPNDRFFAVRPEGSVSTLKIQRTERGDSAVYLCASSLRDGDGYTFGSGTRLTVV.

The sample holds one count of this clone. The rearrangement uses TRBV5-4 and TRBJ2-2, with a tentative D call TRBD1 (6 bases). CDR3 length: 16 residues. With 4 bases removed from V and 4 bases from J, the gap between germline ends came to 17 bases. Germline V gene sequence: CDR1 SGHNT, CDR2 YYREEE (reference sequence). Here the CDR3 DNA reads TGTGCCAGCAGCGATAAACAGGGTCGAGCCACCGGGGAGCTGTTTTTT. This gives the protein CASSDKQGRATGELFF. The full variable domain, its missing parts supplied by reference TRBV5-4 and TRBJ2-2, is ETGVTQSPTHLIKTRGQQVTLRCSSQSGHNTVSWYQQALGQGPQFIFQYYREEENGRGNFPPRFSGLQFPNYSSELNVNALELDDSALYLCASSDKQGRATGELFFGEGSRLTVL.

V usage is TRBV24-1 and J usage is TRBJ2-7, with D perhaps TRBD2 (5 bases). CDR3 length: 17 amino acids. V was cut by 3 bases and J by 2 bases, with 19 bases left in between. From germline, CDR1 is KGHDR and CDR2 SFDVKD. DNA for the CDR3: TGTGCCACCAGTGATCCTAGCAGCTCAGGCTCTCCCTACGAGCAGTACTTC. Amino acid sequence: CATSDPSSSGSPYEQYF.